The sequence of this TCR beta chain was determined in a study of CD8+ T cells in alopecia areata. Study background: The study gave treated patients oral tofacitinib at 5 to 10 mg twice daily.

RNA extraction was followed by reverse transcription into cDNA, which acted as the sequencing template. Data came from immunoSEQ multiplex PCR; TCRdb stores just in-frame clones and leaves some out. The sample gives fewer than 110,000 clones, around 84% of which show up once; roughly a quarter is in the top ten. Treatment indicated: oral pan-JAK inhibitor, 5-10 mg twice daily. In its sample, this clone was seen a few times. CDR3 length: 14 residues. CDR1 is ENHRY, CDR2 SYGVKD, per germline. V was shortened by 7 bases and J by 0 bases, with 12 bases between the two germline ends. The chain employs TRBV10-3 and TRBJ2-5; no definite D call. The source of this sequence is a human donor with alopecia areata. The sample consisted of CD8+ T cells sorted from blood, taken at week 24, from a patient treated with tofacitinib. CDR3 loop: CAINTSDNQETQYF. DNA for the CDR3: TGTGCCATCAATACTTCAGACAACCAAGAGACCCAGTACTTC.